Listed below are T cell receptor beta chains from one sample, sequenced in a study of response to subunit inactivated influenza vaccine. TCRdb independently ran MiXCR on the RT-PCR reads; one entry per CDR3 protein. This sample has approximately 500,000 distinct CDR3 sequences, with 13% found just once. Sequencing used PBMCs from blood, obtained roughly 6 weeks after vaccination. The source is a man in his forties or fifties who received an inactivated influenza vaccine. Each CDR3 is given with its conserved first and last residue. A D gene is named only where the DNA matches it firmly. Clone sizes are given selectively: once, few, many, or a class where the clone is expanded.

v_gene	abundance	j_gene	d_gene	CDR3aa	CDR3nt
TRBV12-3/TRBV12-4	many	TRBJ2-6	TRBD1	CASRATGGLSGANVLTF	TGTGCCAGCAGGGCGACAGGGGGTCTCTCTGGGGCCAACGTCCTGACTTTC
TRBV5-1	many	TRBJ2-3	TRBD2	CASSWSSGGADTQYF	TGCGCCAGCAGCTGGTCTAGCGGGGGGGCAGATACGCAGTATTTT
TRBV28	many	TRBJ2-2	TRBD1	CASSLRRQGSGELFF	TGTGCCAGCAGTTTGCGTAGACAGGGGTCCGGGGAGCTGTTTTTT
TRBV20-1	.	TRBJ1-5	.	CSARVGTANQPQHF	TGCAGTGCTAGAGTTGGGACGGCAAATCAGCCCCAGCATTTT
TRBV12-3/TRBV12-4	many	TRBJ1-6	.	CASSSGSSSYNSPLHF	TGTGCCAGCAGTTCGGGCTCCAGCTCCTATAATTCACCCCTCCACTTT
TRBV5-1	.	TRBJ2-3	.	CASSLGQERTDTQYF	TGCGCCAGCAGCTTGGGACAGGAGCGCACAGATACGCAGTATTTT
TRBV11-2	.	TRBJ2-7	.	CASSWGLEGEQYF	TGTGCCAGCAGCTGGGGGCTTGAGGGCGAGCAGTACTTC
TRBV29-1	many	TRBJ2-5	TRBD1	CSVGQGAMAYQETQYF	TGCAGCGTCGGTCAGGGGGCGATGGCCTATCAAGAGACCCAGTACTTC
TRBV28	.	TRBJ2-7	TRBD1	CASSGTGRIYEQYF	TGTGCCAGCAGTGGGACAGGGAGGATCTACGAGCAGTACTTC
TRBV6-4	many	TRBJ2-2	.	CASSAGKGRPGELFF	TGTGCCAGCAGCGCGGGGAAGGGTCGGCCCGGGGAGCTGTTTTTT
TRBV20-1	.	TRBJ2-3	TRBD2	CSARRLAGGPRDTQYF	TGCAGTGCTAGGCGACTAGCGGGAGGGCCTAGAGATACGCAGTATTTT
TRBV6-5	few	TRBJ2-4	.	CASSPMGDIQYF	TGTGCCAGCAGCCCCATGGGGGACATTCAGTACTTC
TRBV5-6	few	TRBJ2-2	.	CASSLVGVLIQPNTGELFF	TGTGCCAGCAGCTTGGTTGGGGTACTTATACAGCCCAACACCGGGGAGCTGTTTTTT
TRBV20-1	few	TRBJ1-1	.	CSARKGLNTEAFF	TGCAGTGCTAGAAAGGGGCTCAACACTGAAGCTTTCTTT
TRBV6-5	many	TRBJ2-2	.	CASSSPGQNTGELFF	TGTGCCAGCAGTTCACCGGGACAGAACACCGGGGAGCTGTTTTTT
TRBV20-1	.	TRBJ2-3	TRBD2	CSALLAGVSDTQYF	TGCAGTGCTTTACTAGCGGGAGTTTCAGATACGCAGTATTTT
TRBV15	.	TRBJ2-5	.	CATSRGLETQYF	TGTGCCACCAGCAGGGGCTTAGAGACCCAGTACTTC
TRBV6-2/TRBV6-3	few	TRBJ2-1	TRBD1	CASSYGDRGHINEQFF	TGTGCCAGCAGTTACGGAGACAGGGGGCATATCAATGAGCAGTTCTTC
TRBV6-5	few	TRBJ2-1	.	CASSRQNEQFF	TGTGCCAGCAGTAGACAAAATGAGCAGTTCTTC
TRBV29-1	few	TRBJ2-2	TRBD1	CSVGQGIGTGELFF	TGCAGCGTTGGACAGGGGATTGGCACCGGGGAGCTGTTTTTT
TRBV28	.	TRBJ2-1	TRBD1	CATGQYNEQFF	TGTGCCACGGGACAGTACAATGAGCAGTTCTTC
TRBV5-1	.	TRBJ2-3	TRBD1	CASSSRDRGDADTQYF	TGCGCCAGCAGCTCCAGGGACAGGGGGGACGCAGATACGCAGTATTTT
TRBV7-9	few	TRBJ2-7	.	CATSRDAGFSYEQYF	TGTGCCACCAGCCGGGATGCGGGATTTTCCTACGAGCAGTACTTC
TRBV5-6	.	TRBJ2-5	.	CASSPGLVCQETQYF	TGTGCCAGCAGCCCCGGGCTAGTCTGCCAAGAGACCCAGTACTTC
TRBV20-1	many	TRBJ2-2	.	CSARVRQSTGELFF	TGCAGTGCTAGAGTCCGACAGAGCACCGGGGAGCTGTTTTTT
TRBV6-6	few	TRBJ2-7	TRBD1	CASRRDRFYEQYF	TGTGCCAGCAGACGGGACAGGTTCTACGAGCAGTACTTC
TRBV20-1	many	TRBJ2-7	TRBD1	CSAIGDRGYEQYF	TGCAGTGCTATAGGGGACAGGGGTTACGAGCAGTACTTC
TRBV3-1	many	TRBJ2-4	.	CASSHPGGVTKNIQYF	TGTGCCAGCAGCCACCCAGGGGGGGTCACCAAAAACATTCAGTACTTC
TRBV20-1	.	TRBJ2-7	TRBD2	CSAGTSGSLNEQYF	TGCAGTGCAGGGACTAGCGGGAGTCTAAACGAGCAGTACTTC
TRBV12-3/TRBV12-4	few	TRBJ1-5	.	CASSSGAGISNQPQHF	TGTGCCAGCAGTTCGGGCGCAGGAATTAGCAATCAGCCCCAGCATTTT
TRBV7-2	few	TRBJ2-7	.	CASSPRSGGNTAYEQYF	TGTGCCAGCAGCCCCCGTAGCGGCGGGAACACAGCCTACGAGCAGTACTTC
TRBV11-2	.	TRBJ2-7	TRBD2	CASSLEFAVAGGRLVYEQYF	TGTGCCAGCAGCTTAGAATTCGCGGTAGCGGGGGGACGATTGGTCTACGAGCAGTACTTC
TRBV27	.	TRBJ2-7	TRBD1	CASSSLMGQGATYEQYF	TGTGCCAGCAGTTCTCTAATGGGACAGGGAGCCACCTACGAGCAGTACTTC
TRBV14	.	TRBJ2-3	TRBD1	CASSQDWKSGTGYFADTQYF	TGTGCCAGCAGCCAAGATTGGAAGAGTGGGACAGGGTATTTCGCAGATACGCAGTATTTT
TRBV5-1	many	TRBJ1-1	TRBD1	CASSLAVQGATTEAFF	TGCGCCAGCAGCTTGGCGGTACAGGGGGCGACAACTGAAGCTTTCTTT
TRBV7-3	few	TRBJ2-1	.	CASSLTSAAYNEQFF	TGTGCCAGCAGCTTAACTTCGGCGGCCTACAATGAGCAGTTCTTC
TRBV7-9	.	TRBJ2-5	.	CASSQPSGLGETQYF	TGTGCCAGCAGCCAACCCTCAGGACTGGGAGAGACCCAGTACTTC
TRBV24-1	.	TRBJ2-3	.	CATSDWQGGTDTQYF	TGTGCCACCAGTGATTGGCAGGGAGGCACAGATACGCAGTATTTT
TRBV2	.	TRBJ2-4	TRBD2	CASQMATSGANIQYF	TGTGCCAGCCAGATGGCGACTAGCGGGGCAAACATTCAGTACTTC
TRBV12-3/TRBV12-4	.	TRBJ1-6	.	CASNRQGRGYNSPLHF	TGTGCCAGTAACCGCCAGGGAAGAGGGTATAATTCACCCCTCCACTTT
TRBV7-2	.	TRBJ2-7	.	CASSSQRGYEQYF	TGTGCCAGCAGCTCGCAACGGGGCTACGAGCAGTACTTC
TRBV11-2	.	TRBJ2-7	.	CASRSDRFYEQYF	TGTGCCAGCAGATCAGACAGGTTTTACGAGCAGTACTTC
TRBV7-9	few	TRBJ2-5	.	CASIQQGGTKETQYF	TGTGCCAGCATCCAACAGGGAGGGACAAAAGAGACCCAGTACTTC
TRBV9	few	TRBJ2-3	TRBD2	CASSLTHGTSGRRTDTQYF	TGTGCCAGCAGCCTTACACATGGGACTAGCGGGAGAAGGACAGATACGCAGTATTTT